This entry lists 10 T cell receptor beta chains sequenced from one sample in a study of radiotherapy plus CTLA-4 blockade in lung cancer. TCRdb's table, derived via immunoSEQ multiplex PCR, lists solely in-frame clones and lacks some. The sample consists of just under 60,000 clones, just over 75% of them appearing once. The sample was peripheral blood, taken from a patient treated with radiotherapy plus ipilimumab. The receptors were sampled from a human donor with non-small cell lung cancer who had a partial response to radiotherapy plus ipilimumab.

V is TRBV23-1 and J is TRBJ1-1; 7 bases agree with TRBD1. TRBV23-1 is labeled an ORF, and its function is uncertain. J was trimmed by 6 bases and V by 2 bases; bases with no gene match: 9. CDR3 length: 15 amino acids. CDR3 DNA: TGCGCCAGCAGTCAACCGGGACAGCTGGTCCCTGAAGCTTTCTTT. Protein sequence: CASSQPGQLVPEAFF.

The chain carries TRBV10-2 and TRBJ1-1; TRBD1 might be the D (5 bases). Germline V gene lookup returns CDR1 WSHSY and CDR2 SAAADI. V lost 1 base and J 5 bases, leaving 11 bases between the germline ends. This CDR3 contains 14 residues. The CDR3 coding sequence is TGCGCCAGCAGTGAGTTGGGGGGTGGTACTGAAGCTTTCTTT. Its translation: CASSELGGGTEAFF.

This clone was found once. J is TRBJ2-7 and V is TRBV18, with a possible D match to TRBD2 (6 bases). Trimming shortened V by 3 bases and J by 3 bases, and 12 bases separated the two germline ends. CDR1 KGHSH and CDR2 LQKENI come from the germline V gene. The CDR3 extends over 14 amino acids. CDR3 protein: CASSPGDSIYEQYF. CDR3 nucleotide sequence: TGTGCCAGCTCACCGGGGGACTCCATCTACGAGCAGTACTTC.

The chain employs TRBV9 and TRBJ1-6, with a weak D call TRBD1 (6 bases). The CDR3 extends over 16 amino acids. Trimming took 3 bases from V and 8 from J, leaving 18 bases between them. The germline CDR1 and CDR2 sequences are SGDLS and YYNGEE. CDR3 in DNA: TGTGCCAGCAGCGCTTCATGGGGGACACTTGATTCACCCCTCCACTTT. Protein sequence: CASSASWGTLDSPLHF.

The chain has TRBV9 and TRBJ2-3; 10 bases match TRBD2. The CDR3 spans 16 residues. Losses at the gene ends were 4 bases for V and 2 bases for J; bases not matched to a gene: 7. CDR1 and CDR2 (germline): SGDLS, YYNGEE. CDR3 in amino acids: CASSFSSGGATDTQYF. CDR3 nucleotides: TGTGCCAGCAGCTTCTCTAGCGGGGGAGCCACAGATACGCAGTATTTT. Variable domain in full (rest from reference TRBV9 and TRBJ2-3): DSGVTQTPKHLITATGQRVTLRCSPRSGDLSVYWYQQSLDQGLQFLIQYYNGEERAKGNILERFSAQQFPDLHSELNLSSLELGDSALYFCASSFSSGGATDTQYFGPGTRLTVL.

The chain employs TRBV6-4 and TRBJ2-7, with D possibly TRBD1 on 6 matching bases. V shed 2 bases and J shed 2 bases, with 13 bases lying between them. This CDR3 is 15 amino acids long. The V gene's germline CDR1 is MRHNA and CDR2 SNTAGT. CDR3 sequence (DNA): TGTGCCAGCAGTGACCGACAGGTTAGCGCCTACGAGCAGTACTTC. Amino acid sequence: CASSDRQVSAYEQYF.

The V call is TRBV6-6, the J call TRBJ2-7, with D perhaps TRBD1 (6 bases). V lost 7 bases to trimming and J lost 4 bases, with 14 bases between them. The CDR3 loop spans 13 amino acids. Germline CDR1 is MNHNY and CDR2 is SVGAGI (reference sequence). CDR3 DNA: TGTGCCAGCAATTCTCCAGGGGTGTACGAGCAGTACTTC. Protein sequence: CASNSPGVYEQYF.

The chain combines TRBV5-1 with TRBJ1-4, with a weak D call TRBD1 (5 bases). The CDR3 extends over 15 amino acids. V shed 5 bases and J shed 1 base, with 12 bases lying between them. From germline, CDR1 is SGHRS and CDR2 YFSETQ. CDR3 coding DNA: TGCGCCAGCAGGATAGGGGTCCTAACTAATGAAAAACTGTTTTTT. It specifies CASRIGVLTNEKLFF.

The J gene is TRBJ2-7, the V gene TRBV7-6; weak D call: TRBD2 (6 bases). Germline loops: CDR1 SGHVS, CDR2 FNYEAQ. The CDR3 contains 12 residues. The V gene lost 0 bases and the J gene lost 7 bases, with 7 bases spanning the gap. CDR3 nucleotides: TGTGCCAGCAGCTTAGCGGGGGGAGAGCAGTACTTC. Translation: CASSLAGGEQYF.

Points on this clone: The germline gene is not matched at one end of the junction; a read error may be the cause. V is TRBV6-5 and J is TRBJ2-2; D is perhaps TRBD1 (6 bases). Per the germline V gene, CDR1 is MNHEY and CDR2 is SVGAGI. The CDR3 extends over 15 amino acids. This chain's CDR3 is CASTLQGCAHRGAVF. The CDR3, as DNA: TGTGCCAGCACCCTACAGGGTTGCGCACACCGGGGAGCTGTTTTT.